The 30 T cell receptor beta chains reported below all come from one sample, sequenced in a study of tumor-infiltrating lymphocytes in primary liver carcinoma. Each 20-30 mg portion of unsorted bulk tissue served as the source for co-extraction of RNA and DNA. A constant-region primer served to make TCR beta cDNA from about 0.45 ug total RNA. Three-round nested multiplex PCR performed with slightly modified ARM-PCR produced the TCR beta libraries. TRBV1-TRBV30 forward primers paired with a C-beta reverse primer drove the first two PCR rounds, roughly 10 cycles each. TCRdb processed the multiplex PCR reads anew with MiXCR; each CDR3 protein has one entry. The sample includes about 84,000 distinct CDR3 sequences, about three quarters of them seen just once. Material: liver tumor tissue from sampling region 1. The sample's subset: tumor region T1, superior pole. These receptors all come from a man aged 40-49 years with primary liver carcinoma and hepatitis B virus infection.

CDR3 sequence: CASSKEIGCDKNIQYF. In nucleotides, the CDR3 is TGTGCCAGCAGCAAAGAAATTGGTTGTGACAAAAACATTCAGTACTTC. The rearrangement links TRBV21-1 to TRBJ2-4. TRBV21-1 constitutes a pseudogene. The CDR3 loop spans 16 amino acids.

Concerning this clonotype: A read error may produce the germline difference seen at one junction end. The rearrangement uses TRBV29-1 and TRBJ2-3, with 8 bases that match TRBD2. Germline assignment: CDR1 SQVTM and CDR2 ANQGSEA. The CDR3 covers 14 residues. CDR3 sequence (DNA): TGCAGCGTTGGACGGACTAGCCCGGAAGATACGGAGTATTTT. As protein: CSVGRTSPEDTEYF.

The rearrangement links TRBV7-2 to TRBJ1-4; possible D gene TRBD1, 5 bases. Trimming stripped 6 bases from V and 5 bases from J, with 16 bases between. The CDR3 totals 15 residues. Germline assignment: CDR1 SGHTA and CDR2 FQGNSA. CDR3 DNA sequence: TGTGCCAGCAGGGACACCGGGACGAGAAATGAAAAACTGTTTTTT. Translating it yields CASRDTGTRNEKLFF.

A word on this clonotype: One end of the junction does not line up with germline, which may come from a read error. This sequence joins TRBV12-3 or TRBV12-4 and TRBJ2-5; D is perhaps TRBD1 (7 bases). The CDR3 covers 14 residues. CDR3 region: CASFLSGGTETQYF. CDR3 nucleotide sequence: TGTGCCAGCTTTCTTAGCGGAGGGACAGAGACCCAATACTTC.

In regard to this clonotype: Relative to the germline gene, one junction end is altered; a read error may explain this. The rearrangement links TRBV11-2 to TRBJ2-2; D is ambiguous. CDR1 and CDR2 from the germline V gene are SGHAT and FQNNGV. The CDR3 contains 14 residues. The CDR3 sequence: CARSSSPNTGELFF. CDR3 coding DNA: TGTGCCAGGAGCTCTTCCCCAAACACCGGGGAGCTGTTTTTT.

This chain connects TRBV12-3 or TRBV12-4 to TRBJ1-5; D gene ambiguous. The CDR3 loop spans 14 amino acids. V lost 11 bases and J lost 4, with 18 bases in between. In nucleotides, the CDR3 is TGTGCCGGCTGTTTTCGACTGTCTAATCAGCCCCAGCATTTT. Its translation: CAGCFRLSNQPQHF.

A remark on this clonotype: One junction end disagrees with the germline gene, perhaps due to a read error. The V call is TRBV10-1, the J call TRBJ2-3, with D maybe TRBD2 (5 bases). This CDR3 has 15 residues. Germline CDR1 is WNHNN and CDR2 is SYGVQD (reference sequence). CDR3 protein: CASSESAVGDETHYF. In DNA, the CDR3 is TGCGCCAGCAGTGAGTCCGCCGTGGGAGACGAGACGCACTATTTT.

J is TRBJ2-3 and V is TRBV12-3 or TRBV12-4; D unclear. This CDR3 is 13 amino acids long. Deletions cut 1 base from V and 7 bases from J, with 9 bases between. The CDR3 DNA is TGTGCCAGCAGTTTAGTAGTAGCATATACGCAGTATTTT. This translates into CASSLVVAYTQYF.

This clonotype was observed a few times. This could be a read error, since a much larger clone is one nucleotide away. The V gene is TRBV11-1, the J gene TRBJ2-7; D remains unclear. Germline-derived CDR1 and CDR2 are SGHAT and FQDESV (reference sequence). This CDR3 has 15 amino acids. CDR3 coding DNA: TGTGCCAGCAACTTAGAGAGTACGAGCCTCTACGAGCAGTACTTC. As protein: CASNLESTSLYEQYF. The whole variable domain, remainder taken from reference TRBV11-1 and TRBJ2-7, is EAEVAQSPRYKITEKSQAVAFWCDPISGHATLYWYRQILGQGPELLVQFQDESVVDDSQLPKDRFSAERLKGVDSTLKIQPAELGDSAMYLCASNLESTSLYEQYFGPGTRLTVT.

This clonotype showed up many times. This sequence joins TRBV10-3 and TRBJ1-4; D unresolved. Germline V gene sequence: CDR1 ENHRY, CDR2 SYGVKD. Trimming cost V 2 bases and J 4 bases, with 11 bases left between them. The CDR3 loop spans 15 amino acids. The CDR3 is CAISEPTKHNEKLFF. The CDR3 DNA sequence: TGTGCCATCAGTGAGCCGACGAAGCATAATGAAAAACTGTTTTTT.

As regards this clonotype: At one of its ends the junction is not consistent with the germline gene, which may arise from a read error. The chain is built from TRBV4-2 and TRBJ2-7; 10 positions agree with TRBD2. Germline values: CDR1 LGHNA, CDR2 YNFKEQ. The CDR3 is 17 amino acids. DNA for the CDR3: TGTGACAGCAGCCGAGATAGTGGTAGCGGGGGGTCCTACGAGCAGTACTTC. Protein product: CDSSRDSGSGGSYEQYF.

Worth noting for this clonotype: No conserved phenylalanine or tryptophan ends this CDR3, so it is likely a read error. The V and J genes are TRBV5-1 and TRBJ2-5, with TRBD2 as a possible D gene (5 bases). Between the trimmed V and J ends, which lost 3 bases and 2 bases, there was a span of 5 bases. Germline V gene data show CDR1 as SGHRS and CDR2 as YFSETQ. The CDR3 consists of 12 residues. The CDR3 region is CASSSGQETQYL. CDR3 nucleotides: TGCGCCAGCAGCTCGGGACAAGAGACCCAGTACCTC.

Turning to this clonotype: An end of the junction does not agree with germline; a read error may underlie this. The V call is TRBV11-2, the J call TRBJ1-1; TRBD1 matches 10 bases. CDR1 and CDR2 from the germline V gene are SGHAT and FQNNGV. This CDR3 spans 17 amino acids. CDR3 sequence (DNA): TGTGCCAACAGCCGAACGGGGGGACAGGGGTTCGGCACTGAAGCTATCTTT. The encoded protein is CANSRTGGQGFGTEAIF.

The chain employs TRBV6-6 and TRBJ2-7, with 7 bases that match TRBD2. Germline V gene lookup returns CDR1 MNHNY and CDR2 SVGAGI (reference sequence). This CDR3 has 16 amino acids. Trimming cost V 4 bases and J 0 bases; bases outside gene matches: 9. This chain's CDR3 is CASSSHTGGSSYEQYF. The CDR3 DNA sequence: TGTGCCAGCAGTTCTCACACGGGCGGGAGCTCCTACGAGCAGTACTTC.

Notes on this clonotype: This is likely a read error, given that the CDR3 carries no conserved phenylalanine or tryptophan at its end. The J gene is TRBJ1-1, the V gene TRBV11-3; D possibly corresponds to TRBD1 (6 bases). This CDR3 region has 13 residues. Looked up from germline, CDR1 is SGHNT and CDR2 is YENEEA. In DNA form, the CDR3 reads TGTGCCAACAGCTTAGCAAGGGGGACTGAAGCTTTCCCT. Amino acid sequence: CANSLARGTEAFP.

A note on this clonotype: The CDR3 does not end in the conserved phenylalanine or tryptophan, so this is likely a read error. The rearrangement links TRBV6-5 to TRBJ2-1; perhaps TRBD2 as D (6 bases). V lost 4 bases and J 6 bases, leaving 13 bases between the germline ends. Per germline, CDR1 MNHEY and CDR2 SVGAGI. This CDR3 has 14 amino acids. This chain's CDR3 is CASSFGRGVNEQFL. CDR3 coding DNA: TGTGCCAGCAGTTTCGGGAGAGGGGTCAATGAGCAGTTCCTC.

In its sample, this clonotype was seen many times. This chain connects TRBV28 to TRBJ2-7, with D perhaps assigned TRBD1 or TRBD2 (6 bases each). Germline V lookup: CDR1 MDHEN, CDR2 SYDVKM. Trimming stripped 6 bases from V and 6 bases from J, with 12 bases between. The CDR3 is 12 amino acids. For the CDR3, the DNA is TGTGCCAGCAGGGTAGGGGGGCGCGAGCAGTACTTC. Amino acid sequence: CASRVGGREQYF.

The genes are TRBV5-4 and TRBJ1-1, with 7 bases identical to TRBD1. The CDR3 spans 16 residues. CDR1 is SGHNT, CDR2 YYREEE, per germline (reference sequence). V lost 2 bases, J lost 0 bases, and 7 bases stayed unmatched. The CDR3 nucleotides read TGTGCCAGCAGCTTTGGGGTCGGGACAGTGAACACTGAAGCTTTCTTT. It codes for CASSFGVGTVNTEAFF.

Worth noting for this clonotype: Mismatch with germline at one junction end may stem from a read error. J is TRBJ2-2 and V is TRBV11-1; D is possibly TRBD2 (5 bases). Germline loops: CDR1 SGHAT, CDR2 FQDESV (reference sequence). This CDR3 is built from 13 residues. CDR3 protein: CVSSILVGGELFF. CDR3 bases: TGTGTCAGCAGCATACTAGTCGGCGGGGAGCTGTTTTTT.

Details on this clonotype: A junction boundary mismatches the germline segment, possibly from a read error. The gene calls are TRBV5-1 and TRBJ2-6; perhaps TRBD2 as D (7 bases). The CDR3 totals 18 residues. Germline V gene data show CDR1 as SGHRS and CDR2 as YFSETQ. CDR3: CASSLQAGDYSGANVPTF. CDR3 nucleotides: TGCGCCAGCAGCTTGCAGGCAGGGGACTACTCTGGGGCCAACGTCCCGACTTTC.

The chain employs TRBV11-2 and TRBJ2-7, with 9 nucleotides matching TRBD2. Germline lookup yields CDR1 SGHAT and CDR2 FQNNGV. The CDR3 sequence is 18 residues long. V shed 2 bases and J 4 bases; nucleotides not matched to a gene: 15. The chain's CDR3 is CASSLSIGLARGGYEQYF. The CDR3 DNA follows: TGTGCCAGCAGCTTATCGATTGGACTAGCGCGAGGGGGGTACGAGCAGTACTTC.

A note on this clonotype: This likely comes from a read error, as the CDR3 has no conserved phenylalanine or tryptophan at its end. This chain joins TRBV30 and TRBJ1-3; D is undetermined. The germline CDR1 and CDR2 sequences are GTSNPN and SVGIG (reference sequence). The CDR3 runs to 12 residues. Trimming pared 2 bases from V and 8 bases from J, leaving 10 bases between. The CDR3 protein is CAWSRKGDTIYS. The CDR3 bases are TGTGCCTGGAGTCGGAAGGGAGACACCATATATTCT.

This clonotype has a handful of counts. Germline is not matched at one junction end, which may reflect a read error. This chain uses TRBV11-2 with TRBJ1-2; 7 bases align to TRBD1. CDR3 length equals 15 residues. CDR1 and CDR2 (germline): SGHAT, FQNNGV. The CDR3 DNA is TGTGCCAGCAGCTACAACAGGGGCCAAGGATATGGCTATGCCTTC. This translates into CASSYNRGQGYGYAF.

There are a few counts of this clonotype. V gene TRBV28 combines with J gene TRBJ1-1; D might be TRBD1 (5 bases). The CDR3 loop spans 11 amino acids. Germline V CDR1 and CDR2: MDHEN, SYDVKM. Trimming cost V 6 bases and J 12 bases, with 14 bases left between them. CDR3 coding DNA: TGTGCCAGCAGCCCCGGGGCCGAAACTTTCTTT. As protein: CASSPGAETFF. Supplemented by reference TRBV28 and TRBJ1-1, the full variable domain reads DVKVTQSSRYLVKRTGEKVFLECVQDMDHENMFWYRQDPGLGLRLIYFSYDVKMKEKGDIPEGYSVSREKKERFSLILESASTNQTSMYLCASSPGAETFFGQGTRLTVV.

Concerning this clonotype: The junction departs from germline at one end; a sequencing error may be responsible. This rearrangement joins TRBV7-9 to TRBJ2-7; D not resolved. The CDR3 has 13 residues. In germline, CDR1 is SEHNR, CDR2 FQNEAQ (reference sequence). The CDR3 bases are TGTGCCAGCAGCTTAGCTAGTACCTACAAGCAATACTTC. This sequence encodes CASSLASTYKQYF.

A remark on this clonotype: Just one base apart from a much larger clone, this may be a read error. This chain uses TRBV4-2 with TRBJ2-3; the match to TRBD2 covers 9 bases. Germline CDR1 reads LGHNA; CDR2 reads YNFKEQ. V shed 4 bases, J shed 0 bases, and the junction held 14 bases outside the gene matches. The CDR3 totals 19 residues. CDR3 coding DNA: TGTGCCAGCAGCCTCACTTGGTGGGCGGGAGGGTTTAGCACAGATACGCAGTATTTT. Translated, it gives CASSLTWWAGGFSTDTQYF.

On this clonotype itself: A junction boundary mismatches the germline segment, possibly from a read error. The rearrangement links TRBV6-1 to TRBJ1-6; maybe TRBD1 (6 bases). CDR1 is MNHNS and CDR2 is SASEGT in the germline V gene. CDR3 size: 18 residues. CDR3 sequence: CGSRGPTGGRSYNSPLHF. CDR3 sequence (DNA): TGTGGCAGCAGGGGTCCGACGGGAGGTCGATCCTATAATTCACCCCTCCACTTT.

The J gene is TRBJ1-4, the V gene TRBV9; unclear D gene. The ends were cut back, 4 bases at V and 0 bases at J, with 10 bases in the middle. Germline V gives CDR1 SGDLS, CDR2 YYNGEE. The CDR3 runs 15 residues. CDR3 residues: CASSPHPATNEKLFF. CDR3 coding DNA: TGTGCCAGCAGCCCCCACCCCGCAACTAATGAAAAACTGTTTTTT. Supplemented by reference TRBV9 and TRBJ1-4, the full variable domain reads DSGVTQTPKHLITATGQRVTLRCSPRSGDLSVYWYQQSLDQGLQFLIQYYNGEERAKGNILERFSAQQFPDLHSELNLSSLELGDSALYFCASSPHPATNEKLFFGSGTQLSVL.

Only a few counts were recorded for this clonotype. A much larger clone sits a single nucleotide away, making a read error possible. The chain couples TRBV6-4 to TRBJ1-5; 7 nucleotides agree with TRBD1. CDR3 length: 13 residues. Germline V gene data show CDR1 as MRHNA and CDR2 as SNTAGT. Written as DNA, the CDR3 is TGTGCCAGCAATGACAGGGAAAATCAGCCCCAGCATTTT. Amino acid sequence: CASNDRENQPQHF.

The table lists this clonotype with a count of one. This CDR3 is missing its conserved last phenylalanine or tryptophan, likely due to a read error. CDR3 sequence: CASSVPRQGAYNEQFL. The CDR3 bases are TGTGCCAGCAGTGTCCCGAGACAGGGGGCATACAATGAGCAGTTCTTA. This sequence joins TRBV6-1 and TRBJ2-1; 10 bases agree with TRBD1. The CDR3 totals 16 residues. Germline V gene lookup returns CDR1 MNHNS and CDR2 SASEGT. Trimming took 4 bases from V and 4 from J; bases not matched to a gene: 7.